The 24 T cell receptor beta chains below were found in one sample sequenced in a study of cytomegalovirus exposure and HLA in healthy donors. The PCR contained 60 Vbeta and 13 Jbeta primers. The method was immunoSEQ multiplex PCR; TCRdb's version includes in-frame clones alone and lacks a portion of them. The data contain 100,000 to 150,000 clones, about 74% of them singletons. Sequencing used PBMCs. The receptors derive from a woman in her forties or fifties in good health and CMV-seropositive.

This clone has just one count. CDR3 sequence (DNA): TGTGCCAGCAGCTTAGCAAACTCCGGGACAGTCCACGAGCAGTACTTC. The encoded protein is CASSLANSGTVHEQYF. The rearrangement links TRBV7-9 to TRBJ2-7; 7 nucleotides agree with TRBD1. With V trimmed by 0 bases and J by 5 bases, 10 bases remained unmatched. Germline V gene sequence: CDR1 SEHNR, CDR2 FQNEAQ (reference sequence). This CDR3 has 16 amino acids.

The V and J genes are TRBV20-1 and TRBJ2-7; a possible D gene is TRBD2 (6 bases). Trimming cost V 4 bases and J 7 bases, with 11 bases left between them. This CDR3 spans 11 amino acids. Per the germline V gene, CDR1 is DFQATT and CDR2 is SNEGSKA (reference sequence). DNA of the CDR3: TGCAGTGCTAAACGGGGGTCTGAGCAGTACTTC. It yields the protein CSAKRGSEQYF.

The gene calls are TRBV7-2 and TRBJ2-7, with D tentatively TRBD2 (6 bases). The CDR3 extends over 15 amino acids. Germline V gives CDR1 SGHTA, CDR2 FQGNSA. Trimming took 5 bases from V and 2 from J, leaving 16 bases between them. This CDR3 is CASSPGVLGTYEQYF. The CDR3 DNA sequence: TGTGCCAGCAGCCCGGGGGTACTAGGGACCTACGAGCAGTACTTC.

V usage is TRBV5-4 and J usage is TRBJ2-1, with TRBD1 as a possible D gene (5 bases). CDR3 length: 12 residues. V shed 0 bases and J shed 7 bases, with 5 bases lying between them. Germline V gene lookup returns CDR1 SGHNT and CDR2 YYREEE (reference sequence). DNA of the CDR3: TGTGCCAGCAGCTTGGAGGGGAATGAGCAGTTCTTC. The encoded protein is CASSLEGNEQFF.

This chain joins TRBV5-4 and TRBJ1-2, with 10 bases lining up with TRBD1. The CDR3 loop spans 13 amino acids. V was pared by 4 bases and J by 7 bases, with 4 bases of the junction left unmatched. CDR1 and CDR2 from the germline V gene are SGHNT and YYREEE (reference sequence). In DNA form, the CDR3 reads TGTGCCAGCAGCGACAGGGGGCTGATTGGCTACACCTTC. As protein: CASSDRGLIGYTF.

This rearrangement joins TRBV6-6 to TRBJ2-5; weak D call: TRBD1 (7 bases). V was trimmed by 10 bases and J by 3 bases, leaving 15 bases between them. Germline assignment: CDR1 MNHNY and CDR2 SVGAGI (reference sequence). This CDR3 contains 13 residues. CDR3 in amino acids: CATNPRGEETQYF. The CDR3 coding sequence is TGTGCCACCAACCCCAGGGGGGAAGAGACCCAGTACTTC.

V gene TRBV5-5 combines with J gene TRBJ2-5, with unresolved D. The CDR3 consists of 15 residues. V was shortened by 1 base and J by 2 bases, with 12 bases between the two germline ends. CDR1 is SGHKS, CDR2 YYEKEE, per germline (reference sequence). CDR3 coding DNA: TGTGCCAGCAGCTTGCGGCAAAACAGTCAAGAGACCCAGTACTTC. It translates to CASSLRQNSQETQYF.

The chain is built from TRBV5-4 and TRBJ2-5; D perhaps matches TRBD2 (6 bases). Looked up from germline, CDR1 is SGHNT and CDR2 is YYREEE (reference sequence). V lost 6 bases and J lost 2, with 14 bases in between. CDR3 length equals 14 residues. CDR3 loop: CASTMISGQETQYF. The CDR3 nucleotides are TGTGCCAGCACGATGATTAGCGGACAAGAGACCCAGTACTTC. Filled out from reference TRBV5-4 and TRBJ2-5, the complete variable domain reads ETGVTQSPTHLIKTRGQQVTLRCSSQSGHNTVSWYQQALGQGPQFIFQYYREEENGRGNFPPRFSGLQFPNYSSELNVNALELDDSALYLCASTMISGQETQYFGPGTRLLVL.

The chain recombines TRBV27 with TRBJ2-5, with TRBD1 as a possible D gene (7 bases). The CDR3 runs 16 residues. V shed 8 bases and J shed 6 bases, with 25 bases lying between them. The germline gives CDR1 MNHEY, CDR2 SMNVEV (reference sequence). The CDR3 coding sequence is TGTGCCAGCTCGATCCAGGGGGAGGAGATGTGGAAGACCCAGTACTTC. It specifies CASSIQGEEMWKTQYF.

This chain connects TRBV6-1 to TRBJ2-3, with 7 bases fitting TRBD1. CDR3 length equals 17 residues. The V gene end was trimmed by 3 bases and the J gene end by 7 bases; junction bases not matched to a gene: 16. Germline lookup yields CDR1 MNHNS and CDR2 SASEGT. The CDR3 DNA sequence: TGTGCCAGCAGTGAGTGGATTCTTCCGGGACAGAACTATACGCAGTATTTT. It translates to CASSEWILPGQNYTQYF.

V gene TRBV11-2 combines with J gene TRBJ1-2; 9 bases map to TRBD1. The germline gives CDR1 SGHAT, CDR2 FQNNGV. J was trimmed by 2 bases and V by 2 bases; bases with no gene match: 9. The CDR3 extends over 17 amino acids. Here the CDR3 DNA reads TGTGCCAGCAGCTTATCCGGACAGGGGTACATAAACTATGGCTACACCTTC. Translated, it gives CASSLSGQGYINYGYTF.

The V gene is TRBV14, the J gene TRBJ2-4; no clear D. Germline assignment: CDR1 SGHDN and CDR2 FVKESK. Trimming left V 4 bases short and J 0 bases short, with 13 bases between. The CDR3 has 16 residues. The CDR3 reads CASSRKSGVAKNIQYF. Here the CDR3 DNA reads TGTGCCAGCAGCCGAAAAAGTGGAGTAGCCAAAAACATTCAGTACTTC. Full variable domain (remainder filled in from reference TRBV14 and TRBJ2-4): EAGVTQFPSHSVIEKGQTVTLRCDPISGHDNLYWYRRVMGKEIKFLLHFVKESKQDESGMPNNRFLAERTGGTYSTLKVQPAELEDSGVYFCASSRKSGVAKNIQYFGAGTRLSVL.

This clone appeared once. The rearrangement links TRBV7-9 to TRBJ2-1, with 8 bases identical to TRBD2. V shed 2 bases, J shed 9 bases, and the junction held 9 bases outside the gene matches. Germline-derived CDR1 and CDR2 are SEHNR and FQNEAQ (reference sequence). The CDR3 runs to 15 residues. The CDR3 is CASSLTGTRGTEQFF. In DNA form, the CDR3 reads TGTGCCAGCAGCTTAACCGGGACTAGAGGTACTGAGCAGTTCTTC. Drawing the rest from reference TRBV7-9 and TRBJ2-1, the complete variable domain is DTGVSQNPRHKITKRGQNVTFRCDPISEHNRLYWYRQTLGQGPEFLTYFQNEAQLEKSRLLSDRFSAERPKGSFSTLEIQRTEQGDSAMYLCASSLTGTRGTEQFFGPGTRLTVL.

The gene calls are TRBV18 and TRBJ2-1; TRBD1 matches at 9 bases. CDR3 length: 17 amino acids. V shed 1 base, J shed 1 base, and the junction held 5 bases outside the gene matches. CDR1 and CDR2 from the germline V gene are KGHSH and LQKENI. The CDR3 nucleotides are TGTGCCAGCTCACCACAAACAGGGGGCGCATCCTACAATGAGCAGTTCTTC. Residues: CASSPQTGGASYNEQFF.

CDR3 sequence (DNA): TGTGCCACCAGCAAGGGGGTGGGGGGGCAAGATACGCAGTATTTT. It is translated as CATSKGVGGQDTQYF. The chain links TRBV15 to TRBJ2-3, with a weak D call TRBD2 (7 bases). Looked up from germline, CDR1 is LNHNV and CDR2 is YYDKDF (reference sequence). This CDR3 region has 15 residues. V was trimmed by 4 bases and J by 5 bases, leaving 16 bases between them.

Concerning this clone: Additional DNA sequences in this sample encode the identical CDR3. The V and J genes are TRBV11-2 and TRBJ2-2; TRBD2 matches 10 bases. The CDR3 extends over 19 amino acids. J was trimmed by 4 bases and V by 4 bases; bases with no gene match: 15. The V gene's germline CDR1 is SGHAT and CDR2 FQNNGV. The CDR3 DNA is TGTGCCAGCAGCTCGACCCCAACCTTGCTAGCGGGGGTCACCGGGGAGCTGTTTTTT. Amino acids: CASSSTPTLLAGVTGELFF.

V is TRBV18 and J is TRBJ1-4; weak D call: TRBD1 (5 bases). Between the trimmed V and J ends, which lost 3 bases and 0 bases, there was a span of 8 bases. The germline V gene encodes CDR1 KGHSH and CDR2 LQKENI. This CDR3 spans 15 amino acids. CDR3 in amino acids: CASSPRVATNEKLFF. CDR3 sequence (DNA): TGTGCCAGCTCACCCAGGGTTGCAACTAATGAAAAACTGTTTTTT.

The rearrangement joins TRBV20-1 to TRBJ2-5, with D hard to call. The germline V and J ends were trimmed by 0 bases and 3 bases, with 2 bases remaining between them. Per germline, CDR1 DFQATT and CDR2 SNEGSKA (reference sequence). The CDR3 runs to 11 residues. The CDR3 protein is CSARDKETQYF. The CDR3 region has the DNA TGCAGTGCTAGAGATAAAGAGACCCAGTACTTC.

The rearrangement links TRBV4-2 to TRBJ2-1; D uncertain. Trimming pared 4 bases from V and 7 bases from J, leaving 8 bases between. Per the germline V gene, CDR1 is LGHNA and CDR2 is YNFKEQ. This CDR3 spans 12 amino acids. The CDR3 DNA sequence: TGTGCCAGCAGCCCGACTTCGAATGAGCAGTTCTTC. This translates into CASSPTSNEQFF.

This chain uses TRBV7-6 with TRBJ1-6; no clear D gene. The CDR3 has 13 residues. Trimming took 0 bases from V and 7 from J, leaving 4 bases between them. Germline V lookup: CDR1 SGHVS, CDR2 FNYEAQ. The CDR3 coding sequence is TGTGCCAGCAGCTTAGCTCGGAATTCACCCCTCCACTTT. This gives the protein CASSLARNSPLHF.

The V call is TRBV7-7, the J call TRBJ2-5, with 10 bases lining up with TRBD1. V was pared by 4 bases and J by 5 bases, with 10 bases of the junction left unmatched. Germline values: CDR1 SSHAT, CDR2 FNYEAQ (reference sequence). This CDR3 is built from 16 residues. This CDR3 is CASSSGDRGRGETQYF. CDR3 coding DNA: TGTGCCAGCAGCTCGGGGGACAGGGGAAGGGGGGAGACCCAGTACTTC.

The DNA for the CDR3 is TGTGCCATCCCGACAGACGCGAACACCGGGGAGCTGTTTTTT. Its protein product is CAIPTDANTGELFF. The J gene is TRBJ2-2, the V gene TRBV13, with D perhaps TRBD1 (5 bases). V shed 10 bases and J shed 0 bases, with 12 bases lying between them. The length of the CDR3 is 14 residues. The germline CDR1 and CDR2 sequences are PRHDT and FYEKMQ (reference sequence).

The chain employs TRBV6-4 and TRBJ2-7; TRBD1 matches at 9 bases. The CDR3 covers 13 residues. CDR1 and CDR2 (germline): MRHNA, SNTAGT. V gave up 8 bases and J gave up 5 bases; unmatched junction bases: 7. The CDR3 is CASSADRGDEQYF. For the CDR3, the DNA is TGTGCCAGCTCGGCCGACAGGGGGGACGAGCAGTACTTC.

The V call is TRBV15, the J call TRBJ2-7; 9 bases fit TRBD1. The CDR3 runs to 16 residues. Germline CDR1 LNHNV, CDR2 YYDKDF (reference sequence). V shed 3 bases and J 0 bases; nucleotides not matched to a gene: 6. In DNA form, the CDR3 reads TGTGCCACCAGCAGGAGACAGGGGGATAGCTCCTACGAGCAGTACTTC. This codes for CATSRRQGDSSYEQYF. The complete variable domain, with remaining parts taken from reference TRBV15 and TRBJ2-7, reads DAMVIQNPRYQVTQFGKPVTLSCSQTLNHNVMYWYQQKSSQAPKLLFHYYDKDFNNEADTPDNFQSRRPNTSFCFLDIRSPGLGDTAMYLCATSRRQGDSSYEQYFGPGTRLTVT.